These 19 T cell receptor beta chains were all obtained from the same sample, sequenced in a study of molecular identifiers for immune sequencing clone quantification. MiXCR, applied by TCRdb to the PCR reads, yields one record per CDR3 protein. The data contain tens of thousands of distinct CDR3 sequences, around 25% of them singletons. Sequenced: naive CD8+ T cells from blood, with Jurkat cell RNA spiked in. The subset was: FACS-sorted CD8+CD4-CCR7+CD45RA+ naive T cells. The receptors were gathered from a human donor in good health. Some libraries in this study had Jurkat cell RNA spiked in.

This clonotype was recorded a few times. The chain has TRBV29-1 and TRBJ2-1; D perhaps matches TRBD2 (6 bases). This CDR3 region has 14 residues. Germline CDR1 SQVTM, CDR2 ANQGSEA. Trimming cost V 5 bases and J 3 bases, with 14 bases left between them. The CDR3 sequence: CSVQGGQVYNEQFF. Written as DNA, the CDR3 is TGCAGCGTTCAAGGAGGGCAGGTCTACAATGAGCAGTTCTTC.

There are many counts of this clonotype. V and J are TRBV6-2 or TRBV6-3 and TRBJ2-7; TRBD1 matches 7 bases. The V gene's germline CDR1 is MNHEY and CDR2 SVGEGT. V shed 0 bases and J 5 bases; nucleotides not matched to a gene: 1. The CDR3 covers 13 residues. The CDR3 DNA is TGTGCCAGCAGTTACTCGACAGGGAACGAGCAGTACTTC. Amino acid sequence: CASSYSTGNEQYF.

Remarks on this clonotype: A much larger clone differs by one base, so this may be a read error. V and J are TRBV2 and TRBJ1-1; D ambiguous. Germline lookup yields CDR1 SNHLY and CDR2 FYNNEI. Trimming pared 5 bases from V and 3 bases from J, leaving 7 bases between. CDR3 length equals 12 residues. CDR3 residues: CASSLLDTEAFF. The CDR3 coding sequence is TGTGCCAGCAGTCTACTGGACACTGAAGCTTTCTTT.

This clonotype occurred a few times. This chain connects TRBV3-1 to TRBJ1-2; no clear D gene. Trimming took 0 bases from V and 1 from J, leaving 9 bases between them. Per the germline V gene, CDR1 is LGHDT and CDR2 is YNNKEL (reference sequence). The CDR3 has 15 amino acids. In DNA, the CDR3 is TGTGCCAGCAGCCAAGAAGGAATATATAACTATGGCTACACCTTC. Translating gives CASSQEGIYNYGYTF.

In the case of this clonotype: This may be a read error: a much more frequent sequence differs by one nucleotide. V gene TRBV5-6 combines with J gene TRBJ2-7, with TRBD1 matching 7 bases. This CDR3 contains 14 residues. From germline, CDR1 is SGHDT and CDR2 YYEEEE. The CDR3 sequence is CVSSPWTGDYEQYF. The CDR3 coding sequence is TGTGTCAGCAGCCCCTGGACAGGAGACTACGAGCAGTACTTC.

This clonotype has more than one count but fewer than ten. This chain uses TRBV20-1 with TRBJ1-5; D may be TRBD1 (6 bases). CDR3 length equals 14 residues. Trimming left V 3 bases short and J 4 bases short, with 13 bases between. The germline V gene encodes CDR1 DFQATT and CDR2 SNEGSKA (reference sequence). DNA of the CDR3: TGCAGTGCTAGCACCGGACAGATTAATCAGCCCCAGCATTTT. Protein: CSASTGQINQPQHF.

This chain links TRBV12-3 or TRBV12-4 with TRBJ1-3, with TRBD1 as a possible D gene (5 bases). The CDR3 has 15 amino acids. The V and J ends lost 7 bases and 6 bases respectively, with 19 bases between them. CDR3 DNA: TGTGCCAGCACCCCAAACCGGGACCTCCAAAACACCATATATTTT. This sequence encodes CASTPNRDLQNTIYF.

At least ten counts were recorded for this clonotype. The DNA of the CDR3 is TGTGCCAGCAGTTTAGTCATGGGAGCCACAGATACGCAGTATTTT. Its protein product is CASSLVMGATDTQYF. The chain joins TRBV12-3 or TRBV12-4 to TRBJ2-3; a possible D gene is TRBD2 (5 bases). V lost 1 base to trimming and J lost 2 bases, with 10 bases between them. This CDR3 comprises 15 residues.

This clonotype was observed a handful of times. V gene TRBV2 combines with J gene TRBJ2-7; no firm D call. Germline V gene data show CDR1 as SNHLY and CDR2 as FYNNEI. The length of the CDR3 is 13 residues. Trimming pared 9 bases from V and 1 base from J, leaving 13 bases between. Written as DNA, the CDR3 is TGTGCCAGTATACAAAGCGATTCCTACGAGCAGTACTTC. This encodes CASIQSDSYEQYF.

The chain uses TRBV30 and TRBJ1-6, with D possibly TRBD1 on 6 matching bases. In germline, CDR1 is GTSNPN, CDR2 SVGIG (reference sequence). Trimming shortened V by 5 bases and J by 10 bases, and 15 bases separated the two germline ends. The CDR3 length is 13 residues. The CDR3 sequence is CAWHAGVGSPLHF. Here the CDR3 DNA reads TGTGCCTGGCATGCAGGGGTTGGCTCACCCCTCCACTTT.

In its sample, this clonotype was seen many times. The V and J genes are TRBV12-3 or TRBV12-4 and TRBJ2-2; D unresolved. This CDR3 comprises 11 residues. The V end lost 6 bases, the J end lost 5 bases, and 4 bases lay between the germline ends. The CDR3 DNA sequence: TGTGCCAGCAGATTGACCGGGGAGCTGTTTTTT. As protein: CASRLTGELFF.

This chain links TRBV28 with TRBJ1-5; possibly TRBD1 for D (5 bases). Trimming pared 8 bases from V and 2 bases from J, leaving 22 bases between. The V gene's germline CDR1 is MDHEN and CDR2 SYDVKM. The CDR3 is 17 amino acids. CDR3 sequence reads: CASGHHGTVRGNQPQHF. In DNA form, the CDR3 reads TGTGCCAGCGGTCACCACGGGACCGTGAGGGGCAATCAGCCCCAGCATTTT.

This clonotype was observed many times. This rearrangement joins TRBV10-2 to TRBJ1-1, with a tentative D call TRBD1 (5 bases). The ends were cut back, 10 bases at V and 1 base at J, with 13 bases in the middle. The CDR3 has 13 amino acids. The germline CDR1 and CDR2 sequences are WSHSY and SAAADI. The CDR3 reads CATMGTANTEAFF. In nucleotides, the CDR3 is TGCGCCACTATGGGGACCGCGAACACTGAAGCTTTCTTT.

This sequence joins TRBV29-1 and TRBJ2-7, with TRBD1 matching 11 bases. This CDR3 region has 16 residues. Trimming cost V 3 bases and J 5 bases; bases outside gene matches: 12. Per germline, CDR1 SQVTM and CDR2 ANQGSEA. The CDR3 nucleotides read TGCAGCGTTGAGTTCCCGCTCGGGACAGGGGGTAACGAGCAGTACTTC. Amino acids: CSVEFPLGTGGNEQYF.

This clonotype was found a few times. The chain has TRBV4-1 and TRBJ2-7; TRBD2 agrees at 10 bases. V lost 0 bases and J lost 2; bases outside the gene matches: 4. CDR1 and CDR2 (germline): MGHRA, YSYEKL. The CDR3 is made up of 16 amino acids. CDR3 DNA: TGCGCCAGCAGCCAAGATATCACTAGCGGGGCCTACGAGCAGTACTTC. This codes for CASSQDITSGAYEQYF.

This clonotype was recorded many times. The V call is TRBV7-6, the J call TRBJ2-3; 8 bases are shared with TRBD2. The V gene end was trimmed by 5 bases and the J gene end by 7 bases; junction bases not matched to a gene: 8. The CDR3 extends over 14 amino acids. Germline V CDR1 and CDR2: SGHVS, FNYEAQ. CDR3 region: CASSPGLALNTQYF. DNA of the CDR3: TGTGCCAGCAGCCCCGGACTAGCTTTGAATACGCAGTATTTT.

Only one count was recorded for this clonotype. The CDR3 end shows no conserved phenylalanine or tryptophan, and so a read error is likely. The chain is built from TRBV13 and TRBJ2-1; the D gene is possibly TRBD1 (5 bases). V was cut by 6 bases and J by 1 base, with 10 bases left in between. The CDR3 loop spans 14 amino acids. CDR1 and CDR2 (germline): PRHDT, FYEKMQ (reference sequence). The CDR3 is CASRQASSYNEQFL. The CDR3 DNA sequence: TGTGCCAGCAGACAGGCATCTTCCTACAATGAGCAGTTCCTC.

To note about this clonotype: At one end, the junction sequence differs from germline, possibly due to a read error. This chain links TRBV7-3 with TRBJ2-3, with D tentatively TRBD2 (6 bases). Germline lookup yields CDR1 SGHTA and CDR2 FQGTGA. CDR3 length equals 14 residues. CDR3: CAGSLAGNTDTQYF. In DNA, the CDR3 is TGTGCCGGCAGCTTGGCGGGAAACACAGATACGCAGTATTTT.

A remark on this clonotype: A junction boundary mismatches the germline segment, possibly from a read error. The chain recombines TRBV12-3 or TRBV12-4 with TRBJ2-2; D gene unclear. The CDR3 has 14 amino acids. This chain's CDR3 is CASSFQENAGELFF. The CDR3 region has the DNA TGTGCCAGCAGTTTCCAAGAGAACGCCGGGGAGCTGTTTTTT.